One sample yielded the 27 T cell receptor beta chains listed below, sequenced in a study of control samples from healthy donors and cancer patients (dated by TCRdb to 2020 to 2022). Libraries were prepared through the immunoSEQ multiplex PCR assay. Imported from immuneACCESS, the table was reduced by TCRdb to in-frame sequences with V and J called. These copies leave out some clones; in studies compared against another copy, an unresolved V gene accounts for under half, and the cause of the remainder is not known. This sample lists roughly 200,000 clones; roughly 94% were detected once. Jointly, the top ten make up around 1.5% of the sample. Sample: blood. The receptors were sampled from a man aged 45 to 65 in good health.

The chain combines TRBV19 with TRBJ1-1; a weak D match, TRBD1 (5 bases). The V and J ends lost 3 bases and 5 bases respectively, with 13 bases between them. The germline gives CDR1 LNHDA, CDR2 SQIVND (reference sequence). CDR3 length: 14 residues. CDR3 DNA: TGTGCCAGTAGTATGGGACCGGTGGGTACTGAAGCTTTCTTT. It is translated as CASSMGPVGTEAFF. The full variable domain, its missing parts supplied by reference TRBV19 and TRBJ1-1, is DGGITQSPKYLFRKEGQNVTLSCEQNLNHDAMYWYRQDPGQGLRLIYYSQIVNDFQKGDIAEGYSVSREKKESFPLTVTSAQKNPTAFYLCASSMGPVGTEAFFGQGTRLTVV.

The V and J genes are TRBV27 and TRBJ2-1; a weak D match, TRBD2 (6 bases). The CDR3 has 17 residues. Germline-derived CDR1 and CDR2 are MNHEY and SMNVEV (reference sequence). V was cut by 7 bases and J by 8 bases, with 27 bases left in between. CDR3 amino acids: CASTCERGSEWRDEQFF. CDR3 coding DNA: TGTGCCAGCACTTGCGAGAGGGGTAGTGAGTGGAGGGATGAGCAGTTCTTC.

The chain recombines TRBV5-6 with TRBJ1-1, with 9 bases identical to TRBD1. Germline trimming cut 4 bases from V and 8 bases from J; bases unmatched to any gene: 9. The germline V gene has CDR1 SGHDT and CDR2 YYEEEE. This CDR3 contains 14 residues. This CDR3 reads CASSGGDRETEAFF. The CDR3 nucleotides read TGTGCCAGCAGCGGGGGGGACAGGGAAACCGAAGCTTTCTTT.

This chain links TRBV15 with TRBJ2-2; TRBD1 agrees at 7 bases. The V segment lost 9 bases and the J segment 0 bases; nucleotides outside the gene matches: 7. Germline assignment: CDR1 LNHNV and CDR2 YYDKDF (reference sequence). The CDR3 consists of 15 residues. Here the CDR3 reads CATATGATNTGELFF. The CDR3 DNA is TGTGCCACAGCTACAGGGGCCACGAACACCGGGGAGCTGTTTTTT.

The chain carries TRBV5-4 and TRBJ2-5; 9 bases align to TRBD1. Germline trimming cut 0 bases from V and 4 bases from J; bases unmatched to any gene: 4. Germline V CDR1 and CDR2: SGHNT, YYREEE (reference sequence). The CDR3 sequence is 15 residues long. DNA for the CDR3: TGTGCCAGCAGCTTGGTGGGACAGGGAGGAGAGACCCAGTACTTC. Translation: CASSLVGQGGETQYF.

This chain connects TRBV5-1 to TRBJ1-5, with unresolved D. The CDR3 is 15 residues long. Trimming left V 0 bases short and J 0 bases short, with 7 bases between. Germline V gene sequence: CDR1 SGHRS, CDR2 YFSETQ. The CDR3 DNA reads TGCGCCAGCAGCTTGGGAGGAGGTAGCAATCAGCCCCAGCATTTT. This translates into CASSLGGGSNQPQHF.

The V call is TRBV5-1, the J call TRBJ1-1; no firm D call. This CDR3 region has 15 residues. Germline lookup yields CDR1 SGHRS and CDR2 YFSETQ. The ends were cut back, 0 bases at V and 0 bases at J, with 9 bases in the middle. CDR3 bases: TGCGCCAGCAGCTTGGCTCTGTCGATGAACACTGAAGCTTTCTTT. Protein product: CASSLALSMNTEAFF.

The gene calls are TRBV18 and TRBJ2-5, with D uncertain. Germline CDR1 KGHSH, CDR2 LQKENI. The CDR3 is 18 residues long. V lost 3 bases and J lost 1, with 21 bases in between. The CDR3 DNA follows: TGTGCCAGCTCACCCAAGCCCTCAGCTCCAAGAATCCAAGAGACCCAGTACTTC. This codes for CASSPKPSAPRIQETQYF.

The chain carries TRBV19 and TRBJ1-5; perhaps TRBD1 as D (5 bases). The V end was cut by 5 bases, the J end by 7 bases, with 18 bases between. The CDR3 is 15 residues long. Germline lookup yields CDR1 LNHDA and CDR2 SQIVND (reference sequence). CDR3 DNA: TGTGCCAGTAGTGCGTGGGGGTATAATCAACAGCCCCAGCATTTT. This gives the protein CASSAWGYNQQPQHF. The variable domain in full, with the rest retrieved from reference TRBV19 and TRBJ1-5, is DGGITQSPKYLFRKEGQNVTLSCEQNLNHDAMYWYRQDPGQGLRLIYYSQIVNDFQKGDIAEGYSVSREKKESFPLTVTSAQKNPTAFYLCASSAWGYNQQPQHFGDGTRLSIL.

V is TRBV5-4 and J is TRBJ1-6; D remains unclear. There are 14 residues in the CDR3. Germline loops: CDR1 SGHNT, CDR2 YYREEE (reference sequence). The V end was cut by 2 bases, the J end by 9 bases, with 12 bases between. CDR3 protein: CASSLIVLGSPLHF. The CDR3 nucleotides read TGTGCCAGCAGCTTAATCGTTTTAGGTTCACCCCTCCACTTT.

The genes are TRBV5-6 and TRBJ2-7; D gene unclear. This CDR3 region has 12 residues. V lost 1 base and J 2 bases, leaving 4 bases between the germline ends. In germline, CDR1 is SGHDT, CDR2 YYEEEE. CDR3 loop: CASSLYTYEQYF. The DNA for the CDR3 is TGTGCCAGCAGCTTGTATACCTACGAGCAGTACTTC.

The genes are TRBV28 and TRBJ1-2; D unclear. V was trimmed by 4 bases and J by 7 bases, leaving 13 bases between them. The CDR3 runs 13 residues. CDR1 and CDR2 from the germline V gene are MDHEN and SYDVKM. The CDR3 region has the DNA TGTGCCAGCAGTTCACGGACCGGTTTTGGCTACACCTTC. This codes for CASSSRTGFGYTF.

The rearrangement joins TRBV29-1 to TRBJ1-4; no reliable D call. Trimming cost V 6 bases and J 6 bases, with 11 bases left between them. The CDR3 consists of 12 residues. Germline values: CDR1 SQVTM, CDR2 ANQGSEA. The CDR3 bases are TGCAGCGTCCGGACGGTGGATGAAAAACTGTTTTTT. Amino acids: CSVRTVDEKLFF.

This clone was recorded only once. The sample holds other DNA sequences that translate to the same CDR3. The chain recombines TRBV28 with TRBJ1-5, with 7 bases identical to TRBD1. J gave up 3 bases and V 6 bases, and 5 bases lay outside the gene matches. The CDR3 sequence is 14 residues long. The germline CDR1 and CDR2 sequences are MDHEN and SYDVKM. The CDR3 nucleotides are TGTGCCAGCAGCTTGGGACAGCTCAATCAGCCCCAGCATTTT. Protein: CASSLGQLNQPQHF.

This clone was seen just once. The chain recombines TRBV10-1 with TRBJ1-3, with D unresolved. The germline gives CDR1 WNHNN, CDR2 SYGVQD (reference sequence). V lost 6 bases to trimming and J lost 4 bases, with 13 bases between them. This CDR3 has 14 residues. As DNA, the CDR3 is TGCGCCAGCAGCGAAGGGCCGAACGGAAACACCATATATTTT. Its translation is CASSEGPNGNTIYF.

This chain links TRBV27 with TRBJ2-3; 12 bases map to TRBD2. The V segment lost 3 bases and the J segment 0 bases; nucleotides outside the gene matches: 4. The CDR3 loop spans 17 amino acids. Looked up from germline, CDR1 is MNHEY and CDR2 is SMNVEV (reference sequence). The CDR3 region is CASSFPGLAGSTDTQYF. CDR3 DNA: TGTGCCAGCAGTTTCCCCGGACTAGCGGGGAGCACAGATACGCAGTATTTT.

CDR3 sequence reads: CASSLVRRGDCEQYF. CDR3 in DNA: TGTGCCAGCAGCTTAGTTCGGCGGGGGGATTGCGAGCAGTACTTC. The chain uses TRBV11-3 and TRBJ2-7; 8 bases are a match to TRBD2. Unmatched junction bases numbered 8, after V lost 1 base and J lost 6 bases. Per germline, CDR1 SGHNT and CDR2 YENEEA. This CDR3 comprises 15 residues.

The chain couples TRBV18 to TRBJ2-3; D is ambiguous. V was cut by 6 bases and J by 2 bases, with 15 bases left in between. This CDR3 is 15 amino acids long. Germline assignment: CDR1 KGHSH and CDR2 LQKENI. In DNA form, the CDR3 reads TGTGCCAGCTCGCCGCTTGGGGATCCCACAGATACGCAGTATTTT. Its translation: CASSPLGDPTDTQYF.

This chain connects TRBV29-1 to TRBJ2-4, with D perhaps TRBD1 or TRBD2 (6 bases each). This CDR3 contains 14 residues. CDR1 is SQVTM and CDR2 is ANQGSEA in the germline V gene. The CDR3 sequence is CSVMGGLAKNIQYF. CDR3 sequence (DNA): TGCAGTGTGATGGGGGGCCTAGCCAAAAACATTCAGTACTTC.

The J gene is TRBJ1-2, the V gene TRBV7-9; 12 bases are shared with TRBD1. V shed 5 bases and J 7 bases; nucleotides not matched to a gene: 11. CDR3 size: 16 residues. Germline CDR1 reads SEHNR; CDR2 reads FQNEAQ (reference sequence). The CDR3 DNA is TGTGCCAGCAGCGAGGCCGGGACAGGGGGCGCGGGTGGCTACACCTTC. Its protein product is CASSEAGTGGAGGYTF.

The V call is TRBV5-1, the J call TRBJ1-3, with D unresolved. CDR1 and CDR2 from the germline V gene are SGHRS and YFSETQ. The CDR3 contains 15 residues. The V and J ends lost 5 bases and 2 bases respectively, with 14 bases between them. CDR3 in amino acids: CASSSGSYTGNTIYF. The CDR3 DNA follows: TGCGCCAGCAGTTCTGGATCCTATACTGGAAACACCATATATTTT. Full variable domain (rest looked up from reference TRBV5-1 and TRBJ1-3): KAGVTQTPRYLIKTRGQQVTLSCSPISGHRSVSWYQQTPGQGLQFLFEYFSETQRNKGNFPGRFSGRQFSNSRSEMNVSTLELGDSALYLCASSSGSYTGNTIYFGEGSWLTVV.

V usage is TRBV7-9 and J usage is TRBJ2-3, with 8 nucleotides matching TRBD2. Germline CDR1 reads SEHNR; CDR2 reads FQNEAQ (reference sequence). V was pared by 4 bases and J by 4 bases, with 16 bases of the junction left unmatched. This CDR3 region has 18 residues. CDR3 sequence reads: CASSSGPRSGVLPDTQYF. DNA for the CDR3: TGTGCCAGCAGCTCAGGTCCCCGTAGCGGGGTGCTGCCAGATACGCAGTATTTT.

This clone was counted a single time. The chain links TRBV24-1 to TRBJ2-2; D possibly uses TRBD1 or TRBD2 (5 bases each). CDR3 length equals 16 residues. V shed 4 bases and J shed 3 bases, with 14 bases lying between them. Germline V lookup: CDR1 KGHDR, CDR2 SFDVKD. The CDR3 nucleotides read TGTGCCACCAGTGAATGGGTCAGGGAGTACACCGGGGAGCTGTTTTTT. It yields the protein CATSEWVREYTGELFF.

The V call is TRBV18, the J call TRBJ1-2; no clear D gene. The CDR3 loop spans 15 amino acids. The ends were cut back, 3 bases at V and 7 bases at J, with 18 bases in the middle. CDR1 is KGHSH and CDR2 is LQKENI in the germline V gene. The CDR3 DNA is TGTGCCAGCTCACCGTCCACGATCTCCACGCCTGGCTACACCTTC. This translates into CASSPSTISTPGYTF.

This chain uses TRBV27 with TRBJ2-5; no clear D gene. V lost 2 bases and J 6 bases, leaving 13 bases between the germline ends. The CDR3 has 14 amino acids. Germline V gene data show CDR1 as MNHEY and CDR2 as SMNVEV (reference sequence). CDR3 sequence: CASSLMTDGKTQYF. Written as DNA, the CDR3 is TGTGCCAGCAGTTTAATGACCGATGGGAAGACCCAGTACTTC.

V usage is TRBV2 and J usage is TRBJ2-3; 7 nucleotides agree with TRBD1. The germline gives CDR1 SNHLY, CDR2 FYNNEI. This CDR3 contains 11 residues. The ends lost 5 bases at V and 13 bases at J; junction bases unmatched: 6. CDR3 bases: TGTGCCAGCAGTACCGGGACAGTGAAGTATTTT. Residues: CASSTGTVKYF.

V usage is TRBV15 and J usage is TRBJ1-1; D unclear. The CDR3 runs to 15 residues. Between the trimmed V and J ends, which lost 0 bases and 0 bases, there was a span of 8 bases. Germline V gene lookup returns CDR1 LNHNV and CDR2 YYDKDF (reference sequence). For the CDR3, the DNA is TGTGCCACCAGCAGAGACATCACAGTGAACACTGAAGCTTTCTTT. Its translation: CATSRDITVNTEAFF. Looking up the rest from reference TRBV15 and TRBJ1-1 gives the full variable domain: DAMVIQNPRYQVTQFGKPVTLSCSQTLNHNVMYWYQQKSSQAPKLLFHYYDKDFNNEADTPDNFQSRRPNTSFCFLDIRSPGLGDTAMYLCATSRDITVNTEAFFGQGTRLTVV.